The T cell receptor beta chain described here comes from a study of blood T cell repertoires in COVID-19. On the study more broadly: Spain, Italy and the United States supplied samples that represented acute and convalescent COVID-19. PBMCs, B-cell-depleted T cells, or T cells were the source of the cDNA or gDNA that made up the material.

Original methodology: Nucleated cell counts were estimated from reference gene primer amplification. The protocol was immunoSEQ multiplex PCR, while the TCRdb copy is restricted to in-frame clones and leaves out a portion. D and trimming come from the DNA, and the V and J calls and clone size come from that table. The sample contains under 200,000 clones, around 83% of which appear only once. The length of the CDR3 is 15 residues. CDR1 and CDR2 from the germline V gene are SGHTA and FQGNSA. V was clipped by 3 bases and J by 5 bases, with 14 bases between them. The specimen sequenced was peripheral blood. The rearrangement links TRBV7-2 to TRBJ2-1; D possibly corresponds to TRBD2 (5 bases). The TCR sequence derives from an elderly woman with acute or convalescent COVID-19. The DNA of the CDR3 is TGTGCCAGCAGCTTTCGGCTAGCTATGGACAATGAGCAGTTCTTC. This translates into CASSFRLAMDNEQFF.